These T cell receptor beta chains were read from a single sample in a study of beta chain features in type 1 diabetes. Sequenced by immunoSEQ multiplex PCR; TCRdb stores in-frame clones only, minus some. The sample yields 680,000 or so clones, roughly an eighth seen once. Sequenced sample: naive CD4+ T cells from blood. These receptors were obtained from a young man with type 1 diabetes. CDR3s include the opening cysteine and the closing phenylalanine or tryptophan. D genes are given only for firm matches. Rows may omit the clone size; those that give it use once, few, many or a size class.

j_call d_call clone_size v_call cdr3_nt cdr3_aa
TRBJ1-1 - - TRBV10-3 TGTGCCATCAGTGAAGTCGAGGGGGACACTGAAGCTTTCTTT CAISEVEGDTEAFF
TRBJ1-2 TRBD1 - TRBV6-5 TGTGCCAGCAGTTACTCAACAGGGGGTTACTATGGCTACACCTTC CASSYSTGGYYGYTF
TRBJ2-5 - - TRBV30 TGTGCCTGGAGTGTAGAAGAGACCCAGTACTTC CAWSVEETQYF
TRBJ1-4 - few TRBV9 TGTGCCAGCAGCGTAGGTAGCGAAAAACTGTTTTTT CASSVGSEKLFF
TRBJ2-7 TRBD1 - TRBV27 TGTGCCAGCAGTTTTGGGGGACAGGGGTACTACGAGCAGTACTTC CASSFGGQGYYEQYF
TRBJ2-2 - - TRBV2 TGTGCCATCCCAGTGGCTGTGAACACCGGGGAGCTGTTTTTT CAIPVAVNTGELFF
TRBJ2-7 - few TRBV14 TGTGCCAGCAGCCCCCAGGGCGGGTTGCAGTCCGAGCAGTACTTC CASSPQGGLQSEQYF
TRBJ2-3 - few TRBV5-1 TGCGCCAGCAGCTTGGCAGGTGGGGTCACAGATACGCAGTATTTT CASSLAGGVTDTQYF
TRBJ2-3 - few TRBV5-6 TGTGCCAGCAGCTTAACAGGTACAGATACGCAGTATTTT CASSLTGTDTQYF
TRBJ2-2 TRBD2 few TRBV10-3 TGTGCCATCAGTGAGACTCCTAGCGGGGGAGTACGCACCGGGGAGCTGTTTTTT CAISETPSGGVRTGELFF
TRBJ1-2 - few TRBV30 TGTGCCTGGAGTCGGGGTCTAGCTAACTATGGCTACACCTTC CAWSRGLANYGYTF
TRBJ1-5 - few TRBV13 TGTGCCAGCAGCCCCGCCCCGGGGGGCCAGCCCCAGCATTTT CASSPAPGGQPQHF
TRBJ1-3 TRBD1 few TRBV29-1 TGCAGCGTTGGCCGGGACAGGGGAAACACCATATATTTT CSVGRDRGNTIYF
TRBJ2-5 - - TRBV30 TGTGCCTGGAGTGCGGCGGGCGGCCAAGAGACCCAGTACTTC CAWSAAGGQETQYF
TRBJ1-1 - few TRBV30 TGTGCCTGGTCCCGCGAGGGAGGAGGACTAGAAGCTTTCTTT CAWSREGGGLEAFF
TRBJ1-1 - few TRBV18 TGTGCCAGCTCACCGAGGGCCAACACTGAAGCTTTCTTT CASSPRANTEAFF
TRBJ1-1 - - TRBV30 TGTGCCTGGGGGCAATCCTTGAACACTGAAGCTTTCTTT CAWGQSLNTEAFF
TRBJ2-7 TRBD2 - TRBV30 TGTGCCTGGACTAACCGGGGGGGAGCCTACGAGCAGTACTTC CAWTNRGGAYEQYF
TRBJ1-6 - few TRBV2 TGTGCCAGCAGTCTGGACACCAGCTCCTATAATTCACCCCTCCACTTT CASSLDTSSYNSPLHF
TRBJ2-1 - - TRBV20-1 TGCAGTGCTAGACAGAATGAGCAGTTCTTC CSARQNEQFF
TRBJ1-5 - few TRBV9 TGTGCCAGCAGCGTTGACAGTCGCCTCGACCAGCCCCAGCATTTT CASSVDSRLDQPQHF
TRBJ2-1 - few TRBV18 TGTGCCAGCTCACGCTCCTTACAGTCCCTATACAATGAGCAGTTCTTC CASSRSLQSLYNEQFF
TRBJ2-2 - few TRBV2 TGTGCCAGCAAAAAACAGGCGAACACCGGGGAGCTGTTTTTT CASKKQANTGELFF
TRBJ2-7 - - TRBV15 TGTGCCACCAGCAATCAGGGTTCAGCCTACGAGCAGTACTTC CATSNQGSAYEQYF
TRBJ2-1 - few TRBV5-1 TGCGCCAGCAGCTTGGTCCAGAGGAATGAGCAGTTCTTC CASSLVQRNEQFF
TRBJ2-5 - - TRBV30 TGTGCCTGGATCCCTGCGGCAGGGCAGGAGACCCAGTACTTC CAWIPAAGQETQYF
TRBJ1-1 - - TRBV30 TGTGCCTGGAGTGTCCTATACACTGAAGCTTTCTTT CAWSVLYTEAFF
TRBJ1-6 - - TRBV25-1 TGTGCCAGCAGTGAAGTATATTCACCCCTCCACTTT CASSEVYSPLHF
TRBJ1-2 TRBD1 - TRBV23-1 TGCGCCAGCAGTCAATCGAGGGGACAGAGACGGTATGGCTACACCTTC CASSQSRGQRRYGYTF
TRBJ2-3 TRBD2 few TRBV27 TGTGCCAGCAGTCTGCTAGCGGTCACAGATACGCAGTATTTT CASSLLAVTDTQYF
TRBJ2-7 - few TRBV4-2 TGTGCCAGCAGCCAAGGACCCGGATTTGACCTCTCCTACGAGCAGTACTTC CASSQGPGFDLSYEQYF
TRBJ2-5 TRBD2 - TRBV4-1 TGCGCCAGCAGCCAAGTCCTGGGGGGACTAGCGGAACAAGAGACCCAGTACTTC CASSQVLGGLAEQETQYF
TRBJ1-2 TRBD1 - TRBV30 TGTGCCTGGGGACAGGGGGCGAATGGCTACACCTTC CAWGQGANGYTF
TRBJ1-2 - - TRBV29-1 TGCAGCGTCGATCGCGAGGGCAGCTATGGCTACACCTTC CSVDREGSYGYTF
TRBJ2-1 TRBD1 few TRBV18 TGTGCCAGCTCCCCAACCGGGACAGGCGCCCATGAGCAGTTCTTC CASSPTGTGAHEQFF
TRBJ1-1 - - TRBV20-1 TGCAGTGCTAGCCCATCCTTAGTGGCTTTCTTT CSASPSLVAFF
TRBJ2-7 TRBD1 few TRBV6-5 TGTGCCAGCAGCCCCACCGGGACAGCCTTTGGGGAGCAGTACTTC CASSPTGTAFGEQYF
TRBJ2-7 TRBD1 few TRBV30 TGTGCCTGGAGTATTGAGGGGGCTCGGAACGAGCAGTACTTC CAWSIEGARNEQYF
TRBJ2-7 TRBD1 - TRBV7-9 TGTGCCAGCAGCTTGGGACAGGGCCACTACGAGCAGTACTTC CASSLGQGHYEQYF
TRBJ2-3 - few TRBV6-5 TGTGCCAGCAGTTACGGGACTCCCTTAGGCACAGATACGCAGTATTTT CASSYGTPLGTDTQYF
TRBJ2-3 TRBD1 - TRBV6-5 TGTGCCAGCAGCTTGGACAGGATTACAGATACGCAGTATTTT CASSLDRITDTQYF
TRBJ1-2 - few TRBV6-6 TGTGCCAGCAGCGTCCCGGGCAACGTTGGACATGGCTACACCTTC CASSVPGNVGHGYTF
TRBJ2-4 - few TRBV6-5 TGTGCCAGCAGTTACTCGAGTCTAGCCAAAAACATTCAGTACTTC CASSYSSLAKNIQYF
TRBJ2-1 - few TRBV5-1 TGCGCCAGCAAGGAGTACAATGAGCAGTTCTTC CASKEYNEQFF
TRBJ1-1 - few TRBV5-6 TGTGCCAGCACTCTGGTGATGAACACTGAAGCTTTCTTT CASTLVMNTEAFF
TRBJ1-1 - few TRBV5-6 TGTGCCAGCAGCCAGAACACTGAAGCTTTCTTT CASSQNTEAFF
TRBJ2-2 - few TRBV7-2 TGTGCCGGAGGGCGACCGCCGAACACCGGGGAGCTGTTTTTT CAGGRPPNTGELFF
TRBJ1-1 - few TRBV30 TGTGCCTGGAGTCGGGTAGGGAACACTGAAGCTTTCTTT CAWSRVGNTEAFF
TRBJ1-2 TRBD1 - TRBV7-8 TGTGCCAGCAGCTTGGACAGGGCAGGGATTGGCTATGGCTACACCTTC CASSLDRAGIGYGYTF
TRBJ1-2 - few TRBV10-3 TGTGCCATCAGTGGAGCAGGGGCCTATGGCTACACCTTC CAISGAGAYGYTF
TRBJ1-5 - few TRBV29-1 TGCAGCGTTCAAACAGGGTATCAGCCCCAGCATTTT CSVQTGYQPQHF
TRBJ2-3 - few TRBV9 TGTGCCAGCAGCGTAACAAGCCCTCCCGGAGATACGCAGTATTTT CASSVTSPPGDTQYF
TRBJ1-1 - few TRBV13 TGTGCCAGCAGCCACAGGGTTGGAACTGAAGCTTTCTTT CASSHRVGTEAFF
TRBJ1-1 - few TRBV11-2 TGTGCCAGCAGCTGGGACGGTCGAGCTTTCTTT CASSWDGRAFF
TRBJ2-3 - few TRBV29-1 TGCAGCGTTGATTCGCCCACAAGAGGGACAGATACGCAGTATTTT CSVDSPTRGTDTQYF
TRBJ2-3 - - TRBV9 TGTGCCAGCAGCGTAGCCAGCACAGATACGCAGTATTTT CASSVASTDTQYF
TRBJ1-2 - - TRBV20-1 TGCAGTGCATCGACTGATGGCTACACCTTC CSASTDGYTF
TRBJ2-3 - - TRBV5-1 TGCGCCAGCAGGGGTATGGATACGCAGTATTTT CASRGMDTQYF
TRBJ1-1 - - TRBV27 TGTGCCAGCTCCCCAGGGGCATTGACTGAAGCTTTCTTT CASSPGALTEAFF
TRBJ1-4 TRBD1 - TRBV6-6 TGTGCCAGCAGTCCCAACAGGGGGCTAAATGAAAAACTGTTTTTT CASSPNRGLNEKLFF